A selection of T cell receptor beta chains follows, all from one sample in a study of cytomegalovirus exposure and HLA in healthy donors. Sequencing used immunoSEQ multiplex PCR; TCRdb keeps in-frame clones, though not all of them. The sample lists more than 150,000 clones, about three quarters occurring once. Specimen: PBMCs. Source of these receptors: a man younger than 35 in good health and CMV-seronegative. The CDR3 runs from the conserved cysteine through the conserved F or W. Each record gives: D gene, J gene, clone size, V gene, CDR3 DNA, CDR3 protein. The D gene is left open where the match is weak. Not all rows give a size; the values are once, few, many and, for expanded clones, a class.

d_call: -
j_call: TRBJ1-1
clone_size: -
v_call: TRBV18
cdr3_nt: TGTGCCAGCTCACCACTCGCAGGGGAGGGGTACACTGAAGCTTTCTTT
cdr3_aa: CASSPLAGEGYTEAFF

d_call: TRBD2
j_call: TRBJ2-3
clone_size: -
v_call: TRBV9
cdr3_nt: TGTGCCAGCAGCCACCCTTATAGCGGGAGGGGGCTTAGGGCAGATACGCAGTATTTT
cdr3_aa: CASSHPYSGRGLRADTQYF

d_call: TRBD2
j_call: TRBJ2-1
clone_size: few
v_call: TRBV11-3
cdr3_nt: TGTGCCAGCAGCCAATCTCTCGGTGCGGGGGACTACAATGAGCAGTTCTTC
cdr3_aa: CASSQSLGAGDYNEQFF

d_call: TRBD1
j_call: TRBJ2-2
clone_size: -
v_call: TRBV6-5
cdr3_nt: TGTGCCAGCAGTTACGGGACAGGGGGCTCCGGCGGGGAGCTGTTTTTT
cdr3_aa: CASSYGTGGSGGELFF

d_call: -
j_call: TRBJ1-1
clone_size: -
v_call: TRBV9
cdr3_nt: TGTGCCAGCAGCCCCCGGGGGGGCGGGGGTGAAGCTTTCTTT
cdr3_aa: CASSPRGGGGEAFF

d_call: -
j_call: TRBJ2-5
clone_size: -
v_call: TRBV21-1
cdr3_nt: TGTGCCAGCAGCAAAGTAGGCGGTGGAGAGACCCAGTACTTC
cdr3_aa: CASSKVGGGETQYF

d_call: -
j_call: TRBJ1-2
clone_size: -
v_call: TRBV7-2
cdr3_nt: TGTGCCCTCACGGGGGAAGGGTTCGGCTACACCTTC
cdr3_aa: CALTGEGFGYTF

d_call: -
j_call: TRBJ1-4
clone_size: -
v_call: TRBV7-2
cdr3_nt: TGTGCCAGCAGCTTAGGGCAGGGCGGCGAAAAACTGTTTTTT
cdr3_aa: CASSLGQGGEKLFF

d_call: TRBD2
j_call: TRBJ2-7
clone_size: -
v_call: TRBV28
cdr3_nt: TGTGCCAGCAGTTTGCTGGGACTATCCTACGAGCAGTACTTC
cdr3_aa: CASSLLGLSYEQYF

d_call: -
j_call: TRBJ1-1
clone_size: once
v_call: TRBV7-2
cdr3_nt: TGTGCCAGCAGCTTCCCCCAGCTAGGGAACACTGAAGCTTTCTTT
cdr3_aa: CASSFPQLGNTEAFF

d_call: TRBD1
j_call: TRBJ1-5
clone_size: -
v_call: TRBV28
cdr3_nt: TGTGCCAGCAGTTGGCAGGGGGTAAATCAGCCCCAGCATTTT
cdr3_aa: CASSWQGVNQPQHF

d_call: -
j_call: TRBJ2-6
clone_size: -
v_call: TRBV5-1
cdr3_nt: TGCGCCAGCAGCTTAATTCCGGGGGTAGCTGGGGCCAACGTCCTGACTTTC
cdr3_aa: CASSLIPGVAGANVLTF

d_call: -
j_call: TRBJ1-1
clone_size: -
v_call: TRBV11-3
cdr3_nt: TGTGCCAGCAGCCCGCCCCCGACACCGAACACTGAAGCTTTCTTT
cdr3_aa: CASSPPPTPNTEAFF

d_call: TRBD1
j_call: TRBJ2-3
clone_size: -
v_call: TRBV5-1
cdr3_nt: TGCGCCAGCAGCCTCGGGACAGGGGGAACAGATACGCAGTATTTT
cdr3_aa: CASSLGTGGTDTQYF

d_call: -
j_call: TRBJ1-1
clone_size: -
v_call: TRBV6-5
cdr3_nt: TGTGCCAGCAGTTACTCGATAGCAGCCAACACTGAAGCTTTCTTT
cdr3_aa: CASSYSIAANTEAFF

d_call: -
j_call: TRBJ2-2
clone_size: few
v_call: TRBV6-5
cdr3_nt: TGTGCCAGCAGTTCCCGGACTTTGACCGGGGAGCTGTTTTTT
cdr3_aa: CASSSRTLTGELFF

d_call: TRBD1
j_call: TRBJ1-2
clone_size: -
v_call: TRBV7-9
cdr3_nt: TGTGCCTGGGACAGGGTCAACTATGGCTACACCTTC
cdr3_aa: CAWDRVNYGYTF

d_call: TRBD2
j_call: TRBJ2-5
clone_size: -
v_call: TRBV2
cdr3_nt: TGTGCCAGCAGCTTAGCGGGAGTTGAAGAGACCCAGTACTTC
cdr3_aa: CASSLAGVEETQYF

d_call: -
j_call: TRBJ1-5
clone_size: -
v_call: TRBV30
cdr3_nt: TGTGCCTGGAGTGTATCTAACAGTATGAATCAGCCCCAGCATTTT
cdr3_aa: CAWSVSNSMNQPQHF

d_call: -
j_call: TRBJ2-7
clone_size: -
v_call: TRBV5-5
cdr3_nt: TGTGCCAGCAGCTTGGGAGGAGCCAGAACCCTCTACGAGCAGTACTTC
cdr3_aa: CASSLGGARTLYEQYF

d_call: TRBD2
j_call: TRBJ2-5
clone_size: -
v_call: TRBV13
cdr3_nt: TGTGCCAGCAGCCAACTAGCGGGGGGGCTGCGAGAGACCCAGTACTTC
cdr3_aa: CASSQLAGGLRETQYF

d_call: -
j_call: TRBJ1-5
clone_size: -
v_call: TRBV27
cdr3_nt: TGTGCCAGCAGTCGGGAGGGCAAGAACAATCAGCCCCAGCATTTT
cdr3_aa: CASSREGKNNQPQHF

d_call: TRBD2
j_call: TRBJ2-5
clone_size: -
v_call: TRBV5-1
cdr3_nt: TGCGCCAGCAGCTTGGAACTAGCGGGGATTAAGACCCAGTACTTC
cdr3_aa: CASSLELAGIKTQYF

d_call: -
j_call: TRBJ2-7
clone_size: -
v_call: TRBV5-4
cdr3_nt: TGTGCCAGCAGCTCCAGGACAGCCTACGAGCAGTACTTC
cdr3_aa: CASSSRTAYEQYF

d_call: -
j_call: TRBJ2-3
clone_size: -
v_call: TRBV4-3
cdr3_nt: TGCGCCAGCAGCCAAGAAACTAGCTCAGATACGCAGTATTTT
cdr3_aa: CASSQETSSDTQYF

d_call: -
j_call: TRBJ2-5
clone_size: -
v_call: TRBV7-9
cdr3_nt: TGTGCCAGCAGCCAGTTACGAGGAGAGACCCAGTACTTC
cdr3_aa: CASSQLRGETQYF

d_call: -
j_call: TRBJ2-3
clone_size: -
v_call: TRBV9
cdr3_nt: TGTGCCAGCAGCGGTCACCGGACAGATACGCAGTATTTT
cdr3_aa: CASSGHRTDTQYF

d_call: -
j_call: TRBJ1-2
clone_size: -
v_call: TRBV30
cdr3_nt: TGTGCCTGGAGTCCTAGTAACTATGGCTACACCTTC
cdr3_aa: CAWSPSNYGYTF

d_call: TRBD1
j_call: TRBJ1-1
clone_size: -
v_call: TRBV28
cdr3_nt: TGTGCCAGCAGATCTAGACAGGGACCCACTGAAGCTTTCTTT
cdr3_aa: CASRSRQGPTEAFF

d_call: -
j_call: TRBJ1-1
clone_size: -
v_call: TRBV7-8
cdr3_nt: TGTGCCAGCAGCTTATATGGGGGCGGACCTTTAACAAAGACTGAAGCTTTCTTT
cdr3_aa: CASSLYGGGPLTKTEAFF

d_call: TRBD1
j_call: TRBJ2-7
clone_size: -
v_call: TRBV6-5
cdr3_nt: TGTGCCAGCAGGGGACAGGGGTTCTACGAGCAGTACTTC
cdr3_aa: CASRGQGFYEQYF

d_call: TRBD2
j_call: TRBJ2-1
clone_size: few
v_call: TRBV6-5
cdr3_nt: TGTGCCAGCAGTTACGGACTAGCGTCTAACAATGAGCAGTTCTTC
cdr3_aa: CASSYGLASNNEQFF

d_call: TRBD1
j_call: TRBJ1-2
clone_size: -
v_call: TRBV30
cdr3_nt: TGTGCCTGGAGTGTACCTACCCTCGTGGGACAGGGCTATGGCTACACCTTC
cdr3_aa: CAWSVPTLVGQGYGYTF

d_call: TRBD1
j_call: TRBJ1-5
clone_size: -
v_call: TRBV5-1
cdr3_nt: TGCGCCAGCAGTCTCCAGGGGGCGAGGCCCCAGCATTTT
cdr3_aa: CASSLQGARPQHF

d_call: TRBD1
j_call: TRBJ1-2
clone_size: once
v_call: TRBV6-6
cdr3_nt: TGTGCCAGCAGTTACTCGGACAGGTCCTATGGCTACACCTTC
cdr3_aa: CASSYSDRSYGYTF

d_call: TRBD1
j_call: TRBJ2-2
clone_size: few
v_call: TRBV11-1
cdr3_nt: TGTGCCAGCAGCTCCAACCCCCGGGACAGGGACTCCGGGGAGCTGTTTTTT
cdr3_aa: CASSSNPRDRDSGELFF

d_call: TRBD1
j_call: TRBJ1-1
clone_size: -
v_call: TRBV7-9
cdr3_nt: TGTGCCAGCAGCAAACTGGACAGGGGGAACACTGAAGCTTTCTTT
cdr3_aa: CASSKLDRGNTEAFF

d_call: TRBD1
j_call: TRBJ2-7
clone_size: few
v_call: TRBV18
cdr3_nt: TGTGCCAGCTCACCGCAGGGGGAATCCTACGAGCAGTACTTC
cdr3_aa: CASSPQGESYEQYF

d_call: -
j_call: TRBJ2-1
clone_size: -
v_call: TRBV9
cdr3_nt: TGTGCCAGCAGCGTAGGTCATAGAGGGAATGAGCAGTTCTTC
cdr3_aa: CASSVGHRGNEQFF

d_call: TRBD1
j_call: TRBJ1-1
clone_size: -
v_call: TRBV9
cdr3_nt: TGCGCCAGCAGCCCTGGGACAGGGAGGATCAACACTGAAGCTTTCTTT
cdr3_aa: CASSPGTGRINTEAFF

d_call: -
j_call: TRBJ1-1
clone_size: -
v_call: TRBV5-8
cdr3_nt: TGTGCCAGCAGCTGGGGGGGAGGCAACACTGAAGCTTTCTTT
cdr3_aa: CASSWGGGNTEAFF

d_call: TRBD2
j_call: TRBJ2-1
clone_size: -
v_call: TRBV15
cdr3_nt: TGTGCCACCAGCAGAGATCTCCAGAGCGGGAGCGATGAGCAGTTCTTC
cdr3_aa: CATSRDLQSGSDEQFF

d_call: TRBD1
j_call: TRBJ2-2
clone_size: -
v_call: TRBV19
cdr3_nt: TGTGCCAGTAGTTCGAGGACAGGATGGATCGGGGAGCTGTTTTTT
cdr3_aa: CASSSRTGWIGELFF

d_call: TRBD2
j_call: TRBJ2-1
clone_size: -
v_call: TRBV11-2
cdr3_nt: TGTGCCAGCACCCTTTGGGCCCAGCGGGACTACAATGAGCAGTTCTTC
cdr3_aa: CASTLWAQRDYNEQFF

d_call: TRBD2
j_call: TRBJ2-7
clone_size: -
v_call: TRBV18
cdr3_nt: TGTGCCAGCTCAATGACTAGCGGGAGGTTCTACGAGCAGTACTTC
cdr3_aa: CASSMTSGRFYEQYF

d_call: -
j_call: TRBJ1-1
clone_size: -
v_call: TRBV7-6
cdr3_nt: TGTGCCACCTGGGAGGGGGTCCCTGGCCGAACTGAAGCTTTCTTT
cdr3_aa: CATWEGVPGRTEAFF

d_call: -
j_call: TRBJ2-3
clone_size: -
v_call: TRBV7-2
cdr3_nt: TGTGCCAGCAGCTTACCCAATCAGGTGATCACAGATACGCAGTATTTT
cdr3_aa: CASSLPNQVITDTQYF